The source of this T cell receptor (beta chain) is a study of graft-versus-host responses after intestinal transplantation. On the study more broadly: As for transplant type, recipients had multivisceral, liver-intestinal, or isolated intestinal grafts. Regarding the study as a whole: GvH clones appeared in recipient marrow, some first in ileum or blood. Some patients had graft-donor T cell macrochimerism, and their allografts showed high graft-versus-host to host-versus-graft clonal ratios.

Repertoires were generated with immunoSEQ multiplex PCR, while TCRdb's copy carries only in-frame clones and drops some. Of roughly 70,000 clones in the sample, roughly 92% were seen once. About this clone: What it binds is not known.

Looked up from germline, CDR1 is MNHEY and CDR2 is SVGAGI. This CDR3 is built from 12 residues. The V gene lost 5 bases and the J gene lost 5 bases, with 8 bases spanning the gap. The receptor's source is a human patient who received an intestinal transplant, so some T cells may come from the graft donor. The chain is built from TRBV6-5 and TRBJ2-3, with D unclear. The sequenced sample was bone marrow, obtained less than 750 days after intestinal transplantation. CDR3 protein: CASSPTEDTQYF. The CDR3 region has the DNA TGTGCCAGCAGTCCGACGGAAGATACGCAGTATTTT.